The T cell receptor beta chain described here comes from a study of blood T cell repertoires in COVID-19. Study-level information: Sources were T cells, B-cell-depleted T cells, or PBMCs; the material itself was cDNA or gDNA.

Germline values: CDR1 LNHDA, CDR2 SQIVND (reference sequence). Trimming took 1 base from V and 4 from J, leaving 14 bases between them. The CDR3 is 15 amino acids. Original processing methods: Amplification of reference gene primers provided the estimated nucleated cell counts. Measured with immunoSEQ multiplex PCR; TCRdb has only the in-frame clones, and not every one. The V and J calls and the clone size are those of that table, but D and trimming were determined from the DNA. The repertoire has some 220,000 clones, about nine tenths of them found once; the top ten carry about 4%. The receptor was isolated from a woman between 40 and 55 years old with acute COVID-19. This chain connects TRBV19 to TRBJ2-7, with a weak D call TRBD2 (6 bases). Sample: PBMCs or T cells enriched from blood (not recorded which). The DNA for the CDR3 is TGTGCCAGTAGTATAGGCGGGGCAGGACGGTACGAGCAGTACTTC. Its translation is CASSIGGAGRYEQYF.